The 32 T cell receptor beta chains given below trace back to one sample, sequenced in a study of TIL therapy for anti-PD-1-resistant metastatic lung cancer (dated by TCRdb to the early 2020s). The time point label on this specimen signifies: pre-treatment sample, taken before nivolumab and TIL therapy. Excised metastases, mostly pleural nodules or supraclavicular lymph nodes, were used as baseline tumor samples and were taken from the same resection from which TIL were grown. Using bias-controlled multiplex PCR with the immunoSEQ v3 hsTCRB kit, the TCR beta CDR3 regions were amplified from genomic DNA. Entries here come from immuneACCESS through TCRdb and include only in-frame sequences with V and J called. Some clones fail to appear in such tables; in the studies checked, an unresolved V gene covers under half of the shortfall, and the cause of the remainder is unknown. For this sample the table gives 50,000 to 60,000 clones, of which about three quarters were detected only once. 5.6% of the sample comes from the top ten.

The sample was tumor tissue, taken at baseline. All receptors come from a person aged 25 to 85 with non-small cell lung cancer.

This clone appeared a few times. Written as DNA, the CDR3 is TGTGCCAGCAGCTTAGAGGGGGGACAGGGGCTTAGCTCCTACGAGCAGTACTTC. Protein product: CASSLEGGQGLSSYEQYF. The chain employs TRBV7-2 and TRBJ2-7; 10 bases are shared with TRBD1. V dropped 1 base and J dropped 0; count of bases not matched to a gene: 9. Germline V CDR1 and CDR2: SGHTA, FQGNSA. This CDR3 comprises 18 residues.

V is TRBV28 and J is TRBJ2-6, with D perhaps TRBD1 (5 bases). Germline V gives CDR1 MDHEN, CDR2 SYDVKM. Trimming pared 7 bases from V and 0 bases from J, leaving 13 bases between. This CDR3 has 16 amino acids. CDR3 nucleotide sequence: TGTGCCAGCACTAGGGGTTTCGGCTCTGGGGCCAACGTCCTGACTTTC. Amino acids: CASTRGFGSGANVLTF. The variable domain in full, completed from reference TRBV28 and TRBJ2-6, reads DVKVTQSSRYLVKRTGEKVFLECVQDMDHENMFWYRQDPGLGLRLIYFSYDVKMKEKGDIPEGYSVSREKKERFSLILESASTNQTSMYLCASTRGFGSGANVLTFGAGSRLTVL.

The chain combines TRBV27 with TRBJ2-5; 10 bases are a match to TRBD1. J gave up 7 bases and V 6 bases, and 11 bases lay outside the gene matches. CDR3 length: 15 residues. CDR1 and CDR2 from the germline V gene are MNHEY and SMNVEV (reference sequence). The CDR3 protein is CASSPTGGPLVTQYF. In nucleotides, the CDR3 is TGTGCCAGCAGCCCGACAGGGGGCCCCTTAGTGACCCAGTACTTC.

V gene TRBV28 combines with J gene TRBJ1-5; 8 bases fit TRBD1. This CDR3 spans 16 amino acids. The junction had 10 bases not matched to a gene; V was cut back by 7 bases and J by 2 bases. The germline CDR1 and CDR2 sequences are MDHEN and SYDVKM. CDR3: CASTSWAQGGNQPQHF. The CDR3 region has the DNA TGTGCCAGCACCTCCTGGGCACAGGGGGGCAATCAGCCCCAGCATTTT.

The chain joins TRBV6-5 to TRBJ2-1; no definite D call. Germline V CDR1 and CDR2: MNHEY, SVGAGI. The CDR3 length is 14 residues. V was cut by 1 base and J by 9 bases, with 13 bases left in between. The CDR3, as DNA: TGTGCCAGCAGTTACTTGCCCGGGCCCGGTGAGCAGTTCTTC. It translates to CASSYLPGPGEQFF.

The rearrangement joins TRBV5-1 to TRBJ2-5; 7 positions agree with TRBD1. In germline, CDR1 is SGHRS, CDR2 YFSETQ. This CDR3 spans 14 amino acids. Losses at the gene ends were 3 bases for V and 3 bases for J; bases not matched to a gene: 5. The CDR3 coding sequence is TGCGCCAGCAGCTATCAGACAGGGAAAGAGACCCAGTACTTC. It encodes CASSYQTGKETQYF. The whole variable domain, remainder taken from reference TRBV5-1 and TRBJ2-5, is KAGVTQTPRYLIKTRGQQVTLSCSPISGHRSVSWYQQTPGQGLQFLFEYFSETQRNKGNFPGRFSGRQFSNSRSEMNVSTLELGDSALYLCASSYQTGKETQYFGPGTRLLVL.

CDR3 in amino acids: CASSLALGNQPQHF. CDR3 DNA sequence: TGTGCCAGCAGCTTAGCGTTGGGGAATCAGCCCCAGCATTTT. The chain carries TRBV7-8 and TRBJ1-5; D gene unclear. CDR3 size: 14 residues. Germline V gene lookup returns CDR1 SGHVS and CDR2 FQNEAQ. V gave up 0 bases and J gave up 4 bases, with 7 bases separating them.

V usage is TRBV4-2 and J usage is TRBJ2-3; TRBD2 aligns across 8 bases. This CDR3 has 16 residues. V lost 7 bases to trimming and J lost 4 bases; unmatched junction nucleotides: 13. The germline CDR1 and CDR2 sequences are LGHNA and YNFKEQ. CDR3 nucleotides: TGTGCCAGCAACAAAGGGATAAGCGGGGGATCAGATACGCAGTATTTT. Translated: CASNKGISGGSDTQYF.

The rearrangement joins TRBV15 to TRBJ1-6, with TRBD1 as a possible D gene (5 bases). The CDR3 is 13 amino acids. Germline V gives CDR1 LNHNV, CDR2 YYDKDF (reference sequence). Trimming removed 4 bases at V and 6 bases at J, with 7 bases between. The CDR3 nucleotides read TGTGCCACCAGCACCGACAGTAATTCACCCCTCCACTTT. It yields the protein CATSTDSNSPLHF.

This clone came up a few times. V gene TRBV28 combines with J gene TRBJ2-1; 15 bases align to TRBD2. Trimming cost V 8 bases and J 8 bases; bases outside gene matches: 4. The CDR3 has 14 residues. Germline V gives CDR1 MDHEN, CDR2 SYDVKM. CDR3 bases: TGTGCCAGCTCCGGGACTAGCGGGAGGTATGAGCAGTTCTTC. Its protein is CASSGTSGRYEQFF.

This clone was detected only a few times. The V and J genes are TRBV5-6 and TRBJ1-2; D uncertain. The CDR3 extends over 15 amino acids. Per the germline V gene, CDR1 is SGHDT and CDR2 is YYEEEE. V was pared by 0 bases and J by 4 bases, with 13 bases between. DNA for the CDR3: TGTGCCAGCAGCTTGGAGGCCGCCTCCTTCTATGGCTACACCTTC. Protein sequence: CASSLEAASFYGYTF.

This clone has more than one count but fewer than ten. V gene TRBV28 combines with J gene TRBJ2-7; no firm D call. Trimming removed 6 bases at V and 6 bases at J, with 24 bases between. CDR1 is MDHEN, CDR2 SYDVKM, per germline. The CDR3 runs to 16 residues. CDR3 in amino acids: CASRTLGWVNQAEQYF. The CDR3 DNA follows: TGTGCCAGCAGAACTTTAGGTTGGGTAAACCAGGCCGAGCAGTACTTC.

The chain couples TRBV5-1 to TRBJ2-7, with D perhaps TRBD1 (6 bases). This CDR3 has 14 residues. Germline assignment: CDR1 SGHRS and CDR2 YFSETQ. V gave up 2 bases and J gave up 4 bases, with 13 bases separating them. The DNA of the CDR3 is TGCGCCAGCAGCTTACCAGGGGTAAGGTACGAGCAGTACTTC. This encodes CASSLPGVRYEQYF.

The rearrangement joins TRBV20-1 to TRBJ2-7; the D is unclear. V was cut by 0 bases and J by 3 bases, with 3 bases left in between. This CDR3 has 11 amino acids. Germline CDR1 is DFQATT and CDR2 is SNEGSKA (reference sequence). CDR3 nucleotides: TGCAGTGCTAGAGAAGTCTACGAGCAGTACTTC. Protein product: CSAREVYEQYF.

This clone was seen a few times. V usage is TRBV5-1 and J usage is TRBJ2-2; 7 bases match TRBD2. Germline V lookup: CDR1 SGHRS, CDR2 YFSETQ. The CDR3 length is 15 residues. Unmatched junction bases numbered 9, after V lost 4 bases and J lost 6 bases. The CDR3 region is CASSPGGFIAGELFF. The CDR3 bases are TGCGCCAGCAGCCCGGGGGGATTTATCGCCGGGGAGCTGTTTTTT.

This clone was detected only a few times. The chain joins TRBV7-2 to TRBJ2-7; 10 nucleotides align to TRBD2. The CDR3 covers 14 residues. CDR1 and CDR2 (germline): SGHTA, FQGNSA. V dropped 2 bases and J dropped 7; count of bases not matched to a gene: 5. The CDR3 protein is CASSLTSGDLEQYF. In nucleotides, the CDR3 is TGTGCCAGCAGCTTAACTAGCGGGGATTTGGAGCAGTACTTC.

The chain recombines TRBV5-6 with TRBJ2-3; 12 bases match TRBD1. Per the germline V gene, CDR1 is SGHDT and CDR2 is YYEEEE. V lost 5 bases and J lost 4; bases outside the gene matches: 5. CDR3 length: 15 residues. In nucleotides, the CDR3 is TGTGCCAGCAGATCCGGGACAGGGGGCGCAGATACGCAGTATTTT. Encoded protein: CASRSGTGGADTQYF.

The gene calls are TRBV9 and TRBJ2-5, with 12 nucleotides matching TRBD2. Looked up from germline, CDR1 is SGDLS and CDR2 is YYNGEE. The ends lost 2 bases at V and 1 base at J; junction bases unmatched: 3. The CDR3 length is 16 residues. CDR3 sequence: CASSVATSGGQETQYF. As DNA, the CDR3 is TGTGCCAGCAGCGTGGCGACTAGCGGGGGCCAAGAGACCCAGTACTTC.

V and J are TRBV5-1 and TRBJ2-5, with D maybe TRBD2 (5 bases). This CDR3 region has 12 residues. Trimming removed 5 bases at V and 2 bases at J, with 7 bases between. In germline, CDR1 is SGHRS, CDR2 YFSETQ. The DNA of the CDR3 is TGCGCCAGCAGTGGACTGCAAGAGACCCAGTACTTC. It translates to CASSGLQETQYF.

The chain links TRBV1 to TRBJ2-2; the table assigns TRBD2, which was not confirmed against the DNA. TRBV1 is reported as a pseudogene. This CDR3 contains 20 residues. DNA of the CDR3: TGCACCAGCAGCCAAGATTTGACGGAACTAGCGGGGGCGAACACCGGGGAGCTGTTTTTT. As protein: CTSSQDLTELAGANTGELFF.

This chain connects TRBV9 to TRBJ2-3; 10 nucleotides line up with TRBD2. The CDR3 extends over 14 amino acids. V lost 1 base, J lost 5 bases, and 1 base stayed unmatched. Per the germline V gene, CDR1 is SGDLS and CDR2 is YYNGEE. The CDR3 loop reads CASSVSSGGDTQYF. CDR3 coding DNA: TGTGCCAGCAGCGTATCTAGCGGGGGAGATACGCAGTATTTT.

The rearrangement links TRBV19 to TRBJ1-2; 10 positions agree with TRBD1. The CDR3 covers 15 residues. Germline trimming cut 9 bases from V and 7 bases from J; bases unmatched to any gene: 14. Germline lookup yields CDR1 LNHDA and CDR2 SQIVND (reference sequence). The CDR3: CASKFSRQGAGGYTF. The CDR3 DNA is TGTGCCAGCAAATTCTCTCGACAGGGGGCAGGTGGCTACACCTTC.

The chain has TRBV6-5 and TRBJ2-7; D is uncertain. Germline loops: CDR1 MNHEY, CDR2 SVGAGI. The CDR3 consists of 11 residues. Trimming took 6 bases from V and 1 from J, leaving 4 bases between them. The CDR3 DNA reads as TGTGCCAGCAGGCGGTCCTACGAGCAGTACTTC. Amino acids: CASRRSYEQYF.

The rearrangement uses TRBV7-9 and TRBJ2-1; D unresolved. The germline V gene has CDR1 SEHNR and CDR2 FQNEAQ (reference sequence). The CDR3 is 15 residues long. The ends were cut back, 0 bases at V and 4 bases at J, with 10 bases in the middle. CDR3 DNA: TGTGCCAGCAGCTTAGCGGGTGTGGGATACAATGAGCAGTTCTTC. Translating it yields CASSLAGVGYNEQFF.

The chain couples TRBV28 to TRBJ1-5, with a tentative D call TRBD1 (5 bases). The V and J ends lost 7 bases and 7 bases respectively, with 17 bases between them. This CDR3 spans 14 amino acids. Germline-derived CDR1 and CDR2 are MDHEN and SYDVKM. The CDR3 coding sequence is TGTGCCAGCAACTTGGTGGGACTCGGACAGCCCCAGCATTTT. As protein: CASNLVGLGQPQHF.

The rearrangement joins TRBV5-1 to TRBJ1-4, with 8 positions matching TRBD1. The CDR3 length is 16 residues. CDR1 is SGHRS, CDR2 YFSETQ, per germline. Trimming removed 4 bases from V and 2 bases from J; junction bases left unmatched: 7. The DNA of the CDR3 is TGCGCCAGCAGCAGACAGGGGAGGGGTACTAATGAAAAACTGTTTTTT. It yields the protein CASSRQGRGTNEKLFF.

The chain has TRBV10-2 and TRBJ2-2; perhaps TRBD1 as D (6 bases). Germline CDR1 WSHSY, CDR2 SAAADI. The CDR3 extends over 14 amino acids. Between the trimmed V and J ends, which lost 6 bases and 4 bases, there was a span of 12 bases. The CDR3 loop reads CASRTHRATGELFF. Written as DNA, the CDR3 is TGCGCCAGCAGAACCCACAGGGCCACCGGGGAGCTGTTTTTT.

This rearrangement joins TRBV27 to TRBJ1-3, with TRBD1 identical over 9 bases. The CDR3 runs to 15 residues. CDR1 is MNHEY, CDR2 SMNVEV, per germline (reference sequence). V shed 0 bases, J shed 9 bases, and the junction held 6 bases outside the gene matches. CDR3 amino acids: CASSLSGQGVGTIYF. Written as DNA, the CDR3 is TGTGCCAGCAGTTTATCGGGACAGGGAGTGGGCACCATATATTTT.

This chain uses TRBV13 with TRBJ2-1, with 9 bases lining up with TRBD1. Germline V gene data show CDR1 as PRHDT and CDR2 as FYEKMQ (reference sequence). V lost 5 bases to trimming and J lost 0 bases; unmatched junction nucleotides: 2. The CDR3 is 15 amino acids. The CDR3 here is CASSPGQGSYNEQFF. In DNA, the CDR3 is TGTGCCAGCAGCCCGGGACAGGGCTCCTACAATGAGCAGTTCTTC.

V gene TRBV28 combines with J gene TRBJ2-3, with D tentatively TRBD2 (6 bases). CDR3 size: 17 residues. Germline-derived CDR1 and CDR2 are MDHEN and SYDVKM. V lost 3 bases, J lost 8 bases, and 24 bases lay in between. The CDR3: CASSFPPTGTSVGTQYF. The CDR3 coding sequence is TGTGCCAGCAGTTTCCCCCCAACCGGGACTTCAGTTGGTACGCAGTATTTT.

The J gene is TRBJ2-5, the V gene TRBV6-5; TRBD2 matches at 11 bases. Trimming took 6 bases from V and 3 from J; bases not matched to a gene: 6. The germline V gene encodes CDR1 MNHEY and CDR2 SVGAGI. This CDR3 is built from 15 residues. For the CDR3, the DNA is TGTGCCAGCAGACAACTAGCGGGAGTCGAAGAGACCCAGTACTTC. This codes for CASRQLAGVEETQYF.

This chain links TRBV11-3 with TRBJ2-2; 11 bases line up with TRBD2. The CDR3 extends over 16 amino acids. CDR1 is SGHNT, CDR2 YENEEA, per germline. V gave up 3 bases and J gave up 2 bases; unmatched junction bases: 2. In nucleotides, the CDR3 is TGTGCCAGCAGCTTGACTAGCGGGATTAACACCGGGGAGCTGTTTTTT. It translates to CASSLTSGINTGELFF.